Below, 30 T cell receptor beta chains from the same sample are listed, as sequenced in a study of blood T cell repertoires in COVID-19. The data were produced by immunoSEQ multiplex PCR, yet TCRdb's version contains in-frame clones alone and is incomplete. The table lists some 150,000 clones, approximately 80% of them singletons, with about 40% in the top ten. What was sequenced was peripheral blood. Source of these receptors: a human donor in a cohort sampled during active COVID-19.

The chain couples TRBV11-2 to TRBJ1-1; TRBD1 matches 9 bases. The CDR3 totals 15 residues. CDR1 and CDR2 (germline): SGHAT, FQNNGV. Trimming removed 5 bases from V and 5 bases from J; junction bases left unmatched: 9. CDR3 bases: TGTGCCAGCAGCGCACAGGGGGCCGCGGGGACTGAAGCTTTCTTT. Protein: CASSAQGAAGTEAFF.

This chain links TRBV4-1 with TRBJ1-5; D is possibly TRBD1 (6 bases). The CDR3 has 14 residues. CDR1 is MGHRA and CDR2 is YSYEKL in the germline V gene. The ends were cut back, 0 bases at V and 5 bases at J, with 8 bases in the middle. The CDR3 DNA reads as TGCGCCAGCAGCCAAGATCACAGGGATCAGCCCCAGCATTTT. Its protein is CASSQDHRDQPQHF.

The chain joins TRBV14 to TRBJ2-7; TRBD1 matches 11 bases. Per germline, CDR1 SGHDN and CDR2 FVKESK. There are 14 residues in the CDR3. With 4 bases clipped from V and 3 bases from J, the junction kept 2 bases outside the gene matches. In nucleotides, the CDR3 is TGTGCCAGCAGCCCGGGACAGGGGGACTACGAGCAGTACTTC. Protein product: CASSPGQGDYEQYF.

The J gene is TRBJ2-7, the V gene TRBV12-3 or TRBV12-4; TRBD1 might be the D (6 bases). This CDR3 has 13 residues. The V end lost 2 bases, the J end lost 7 bases, and 12 bases lay between the germline ends. CDR3 sequence: CASSLPPQGEQYF. The CDR3 nucleotides are TGTGCCAGCAGTTTACCTCCCCAGGGGGAGCAGTACTTC.

This chain joins TRBV15 and TRBJ2-5; D remains ambiguous. The length of the CDR3 is 13 residues. The germline gives CDR1 LNHNV, CDR2 YYDKDF (reference sequence). Trimming stripped 3 bases from V and 4 bases from J, with 9 bases between. The DNA of the CDR3 is TGTGCCACCAGCAGGGGCCCCGGAGAGACCCAGTACTTC. It codes for CATSRGPGETQYF.

The chain combines TRBV14 with TRBJ1-2; unclear D gene. Trimming cost V 0 bases and J 4 bases, with 6 bases left between them. From germline, CDR1 is SGHDN and CDR2 FVKESK. CDR3 size: 13 residues. The CDR3 nucleotides read TGTGCCAGCAGCCAAGAAGTCAGCTATGGCTACACCTTC. Residues: CASSQEVSYGYTF.

This chain uses TRBV3-1 (or the pseudogene TRBV3-2) with TRBJ2-2; possible D gene TRBD2, 7 bases. The CDR3 length is 16 residues. V lost 3 bases and J 4 bases, leaving 15 bases between the germline ends. CDR1 is LGHDT, CDR2 YNNKEL, per germline (reference sequence). The CDR3 protein is CASSQWVGGLTGELFF. The CDR3 coding sequence is TGTGCCAGCAGCCAGTGGGTCGGGGGGCTCACCGGGGAGCTGTTTTTT.

The V call is TRBV5-5, the J call TRBJ1-5, with TRBD1 matching over 9 bases. V was clipped by 3 bases and J by 5 bases; unmatched bases: 3. In germline, CDR1 is SGHKS, CDR2 YYEKEE (reference sequence). The CDR3 runs to 14 residues. CDR3 amino acids: CASSSGQGDQPQHF. The CDR3 region has the DNA TGTGCCAGCAGCTCGGGACAGGGCGATCAGCCCCAGCATTTT.

The rearrangement links TRBV12-3 or TRBV12-4 to TRBJ1-1; D is uncertain. Trimming stripped 5 bases from V and 6 bases from J, with 13 bases between. The CDR3 runs 13 residues. As DNA, the CDR3 is TGTGCCAGCAGTCGCGCAGGTTACCCTGAAGCTTTCTTT. Translating it yields CASSRAGYPEAFF.

This clone came up many times. Distinct nucleotide sequences in the sample also encode this CDR3. The V and J genes are TRBV20-1 and TRBJ2-7; no clear D. With 2 bases removed from V and 4 bases from J, the gap between germline ends came to 6 bases. Per germline, CDR1 DFQATT and CDR2 SNEGSKA (reference sequence). This CDR3 region has 11 residues. This CDR3 is CSARQTYEQYF. DNA for the CDR3: TGCAGTGCTAGACAGACTTACGAGCAGTACTTC.

V gene TRBV24-1 combines with J gene TRBJ2-1, with a weak D call TRBD2 (6 bases). V gave up 3 bases and J gave up 0 bases, with 14 bases separating them. Germline V lookup: CDR1 KGHDR, CDR2 SFDVKD. This CDR3 has 17 residues. For the CDR3, the DNA is TGTGCCACCAGTGATCCCTCGTGGAGGGGCTCCTACAATGAGCAGTTCTTC. As protein: CATSDPSWRGSYNEQFF.

The genes are TRBV27 and TRBJ1-5, with D unclear. Trimming took off 4 bases at V and 15 bases at J, with 16 bases between the two ends. This CDR3 has 12 amino acids. Germline values: CDR1 MNHEY, CDR2 SMNVEV (reference sequence). As DNA, the CDR3 is TGTGCCAGCAGTTCCTCACGTCGAGTTTTGCATTTT. It is translated as CASSSSRRVLHF.

This clone has a handful of counts. The chain has TRBV7-9 and TRBJ2-2; TRBD2 matches 9 bases. CDR1 SEHNR and CDR2 FQNEAQ come from the germline V gene (reference sequence). V dropped 2 bases and J dropped 2; count of bases not matched to a gene: 6. The CDR3 has 17 amino acids. Written as DNA, the CDR3 is TGTGCCAGCAGCTTATCCAAGCGGGGGGTAAACACCGGGGAGCTGTTTTTT. Protein sequence: CASSLSKRGVNTGELFF.

The chain has TRBV5-4 and TRBJ1-6, with a possible D match to TRBD1 (5 bases). CDR3 size: 15 residues. Looked up from germline, CDR1 is SGHNT and CDR2 is YYREEE (reference sequence). The V end lost 4 bases, the J end lost 7 bases, and 15 bases lay between the germline ends. CDR3 amino acids: CASSRMTDFNSPLHF. CDR3 nucleotide sequence: TGTGCCAGCAGCAGAATGACAGATTTCAATTCACCCCTCCACTTT.

The V gene is TRBV5-6, the J gene TRBJ2-1; 11 nucleotides align to TRBD1. Germline V CDR1 and CDR2: SGHDT, YYEEEE. V shed 4 bases and J 5 bases; nucleotides not matched to a gene: 2. This CDR3 region has 14 residues. The CDR3 nucleotides read TGTGCCAGCAGCCGGGACAGGGGGGACAATGAGCAGTTCTTC. Encoded protein: CASSRDRGDNEQFF.

This clone was observed a handful of times. The V gene is TRBV2, the J gene TRBJ1-6; D might be TRBD1 (6 bases). Germline lookup yields CDR1 SNHLY and CDR2 FYNNEI. V lost 4 bases and J 13 bases, leaving 17 bases between the germline ends. The CDR3 length is 14 residues. The CDR3 spells CASSGAQPQGPLHF. The CDR3 nucleotides read TGTGCCAGCAGTGGAGCCCAGCCGCAGGGGCCCCTCCACTTT. The variable domain in full, with the rest retrieved from reference TRBV2 and TRBJ1-6, is EPEVTQTPSHQVTQMGQEVILRCVPISNHLYFYWYRQILGQKVEFLVSFYNNEISEKSEIFDDQFSVERPDGSNFTLKIRSTKLEDSAMYFCASSGAQPQGPLHFGNGTRLTVT.

The CDR3 region is CASSPGWTGSEKLFF. CDR3 DNA: TGTGCCAGCAGCCCGGGTTGGACAGGGAGCGAAAAACTGTTTTTT. The chain couples TRBV5-5 to TRBJ1-4; 8 bases are a match to TRBD1. CDR3 size: 15 residues. J was trimmed by 8 bases and V by 4 bases; bases with no gene match: 10. Germline V gives CDR1 SGHKS, CDR2 YYEKEE (reference sequence).

V usage is TRBV6-2 or TRBV6-3 and J usage is TRBJ2-3, with D unclear. Between the trimmed V and J ends, which lost 2 bases and 0 bases, there was a span of 18 bases. This CDR3 is built from 18 residues. CDR1 is MNHEY, CDR2 SVGEGT, per germline. The CDR3: CASSYGPTGKLSTDTQYF. DNA of the CDR3: TGTGCCAGCAGTTACGGCCCGACTGGAAAGCTTAGCACAGATACGCAGTATTTT.

This chain connects TRBV7-6 to TRBJ1-1; TRBD1 matches at 7 bases. Losses at the gene ends were 3 bases for V and 0 bases for J; bases not matched to a gene: 4. CDR3 length equals 15 residues. Germline assignment: CDR1 SGHVS and CDR2 FNYEAQ. The CDR3, as DNA: TGTGCCAGCAGCTTGGCAGGGGGTGTGAACACTGAAGCTTTCTTT. It encodes CASSLAGGVNTEAFF.

The rearrangement joins TRBV3-1 (or the pseudogene TRBV3-2) to TRBJ1-4; D is unresolved. CDR1 is LGHDT, CDR2 YNNKEL, per germline (reference sequence). V was trimmed by 2 bases and J by 8 bases, leaving 12 bases between them. This CDR3 is 14 amino acids long. The CDR3 spells CASSQRGRQEKLFF. CDR3 DNA sequence: TGTGCCAGCAGCCAACGGGGAAGGCAAGAAAAACTGTTTTTT.

This clone has a handful of counts. The rearrangement links TRBV5-6 to TRBJ1-2; D is possibly TRBD1 (6 bases). V lost 0 bases and J 0 bases, leaving 12 bases between the germline ends. This CDR3 comprises 16 residues. Germline-derived CDR1 and CDR2 are SGHDT and YYEEEE. The CDR3 sequence is CASSLARTAANYGYTF. The CDR3, as DNA: TGTGCCAGCAGCTTGGCAAGGACAGCTGCTAACTATGGCTACACCTTC.

A single count supports this clone. CDR3 loop: CASSYFSTQGGYTF. CDR3 bases: TGTGCCAGCAGTTACTTTTCCACCCAGGGGGGCTACACCTTC. V usage is TRBV6-5 and J usage is TRBJ1-2; tentative D call: TRBD1 (6 bases). Trimming removed 1 base at V and 8 bases at J, with 14 bases between. The CDR3 covers 14 residues. Looked up from germline, CDR1 is MNHEY and CDR2 is SVGAGI.

V and J are TRBV4-2 and TRBJ2-2; 7 positions match TRBD1. Germline CDR1 is LGHNA and CDR2 is YNFKEQ. CDR3 length: 14 amino acids. V lost 4 bases, J lost 6 bases, and 5 bases stayed unmatched. The CDR3 DNA is TGTGCCAGCAGCCCACAGGGGTCGGCCGGGGAGCTGTTTTTT. Its protein product is CASSPQGSAGELFF.

The chain has TRBV29-1 and TRBJ1-1; 8 bases are a match to TRBD1. The CDR3 spans 17 residues. The V segment lost 0 bases and the J segment 2 bases; nucleotides outside the gene matches: 11. Looked up from germline, CDR1 is SQVTM and CDR2 is ANQGSEA. The CDR3 nucleotides are TGCAGCGTTGAAGATCCCCCCCCCGGGACAGGTAACACTGAAGCTTTCTTT. It yields the protein CSVEDPPPGTGNTEAFF.

The gene calls are TRBV9 and TRBJ2-1, with TRBD2 matching over 10 bases. Germline CDR1 is SGDLS and CDR2 is YYNGEE. The V segment lost 4 bases and the J segment 8 bases; nucleotides outside the gene matches: 9. CDR3 length: 15 residues. The CDR3 spells CASSSERGGLDEQFF. CDR3 coding DNA: TGTGCCAGCAGCTCCGAGCGGGGGGGCCTCGATGAGCAGTTCTTC.

The rearrangement links TRBV5-1 to TRBJ2-1; 10 bases map to TRBD1. V gave up 1 base and J gave up 6 bases; unmatched junction bases: 4. Looked up from germline, CDR1 is SGHRS and CDR2 is YFSETQ. The CDR3 is 15 residues long. CDR3 nucleotide sequence: TGCGCCAGCAGCTTGATTGGGGACAGGGGCAATGAGCAGTTCTTC. Its protein is CASSLIGDRGNEQFF.

J is TRBJ1-3 and V is TRBV6-6; 8 bases agree with TRBD1. The V segment lost 5 bases and the J segment 0 bases; nucleotides outside the gene matches: 12. This CDR3 contains 18 residues. Germline CDR1 and CDR2: MNHNY and SVGAGI (reference sequence). This CDR3 is CASSRRTGSHRSGNTIYF. The CDR3 nucleotides read TGTGCCAGCAGTCGCCGGACAGGGAGTCATCGCTCTGGAAACACCATATATTTT.

The V gene is TRBV3-1 (or the pseudogene TRBV3-2), the J gene TRBJ1-5; no reliable D call. In germline, CDR1 is LGHDT, CDR2 YNNKEL (reference sequence). The germline V and J ends were trimmed by 1 base and 6 bases, with 13 bases remaining between them. The CDR3 has 15 residues. CDR3 in amino acids: CASSQGRSEGQPQHF. Here the CDR3 DNA reads TGTGCCAGCAGCCAAGGCAGGTCCGAGGGTCAGCCCCAGCATTTT.

The gene calls are TRBV29-1 and TRBJ1-3; D is unresolved. Germline loops: CDR1 SQVTM, CDR2 ANQGSEA. V lost 6 bases to trimming and J lost 4 bases, with 10 bases between them. The CDR3 contains 12 residues. The CDR3 bases are TGCAGCGTGGAGGTGGCGGGAAACACCATATATTTT. Its translation is CSVEVAGNTIYF.

The chain employs TRBV7-2 and TRBJ2-7; 8 nucleotides align to TRBD2. After removal of 5 bases from V and 4 bases from J, the junction contained 7 bases not matched to a gene. CDR3 length equals 14 residues. CDR1 is SGHTA and CDR2 is FQGNSA in the germline V gene. The CDR3 region is CASSQQGGGYEQYF. CDR3 sequence (DNA): TGTGCCAGCAGCCAACAGGGCGGGGGGTACGAGCAGTACTTC.